The 18 T cell receptor beta chains presented below share a single source sample, sequenced in a study of T cells after yellow fever vaccination (dated by TCRdb to between 2019 and 2020). Receptor libraries were prepared by 5' RACE. The instrument given in TCRdb is Illumina NovaSeq 6000. TCRdb applied fastp at Q25 and MiXCR to the public reads, then kept only in-frame beta chains. Under each unique CDR3 protein, matching rows form one entry showing the most common genes and DNA. This sample holds 170,000 or so distinct CDR3 sequences; 9.3% were observed only once. The ten top clones hold about a third of the sample. Sample treatment or condition, as interpreted from the label and publication: live attenuated yellow fever vaccine strain. Sequenced here: CD8+ T cells sorted from PBMCs, sampled 45 days after the yellow fever booster vaccination. These receptors all come from a man between 18 and 29 years old who received the YFV17D yellow fever vaccine.

The V and J genes are TRBV4-1 and TRBJ2-3; TRBD2 matches at 9 bases. The CDR3 extends over 15 amino acids. J gave up 0 bases and V 3 bases, and 1 base lay outside the gene matches. Looked up from germline, CDR1 is MGHRA and CDR2 is YSYEKL. CDR3 region: CASSHSGGSTDTQYF. The CDR3 coding sequence is TGCGCCAGCAGCCATAGCGGGGGCAGCACAGATACGCAGTATTTT.

The gene calls are TRBV29-1 and TRBJ2-7, with 9 bases lining up with TRBD2. Germline-derived CDR1 and CDR2 are SQVTM and ANQGSEA. V shed 2 bases, J shed 0 bases, and the junction held 14 bases outside the gene matches. There are 18 residues in the CDR3. DNA for the CDR3: TGCAGCGTTGAACGAACTGGATTGGCGGGGGGGAGCTCCTACGAGCAGTACTTC. It yields the protein CSVERTGLAGGSSYEQYF.

The chain links TRBV4-3 to TRBJ1-3; D gene ambiguous. The CDR3 has 14 residues. The germline V gene has CDR1 LGHNA and CDR2 YSLEER. V gave up 0 bases and J gave up 4 bases, with 7 bases separating them. CDR3 protein: CASSQDSQGNTIYF. CDR3 in DNA: TGCGCCAGCAGCCAAGATTCGCAGGGAAACACCATATATTTT.

This clonotype was found a few times. The rearrangement links TRBV5-1 to TRBJ2-5; D perhaps matches TRBD1 (6 bases). Trimming took 0 bases from V and 2 from J, leaving 8 bases between them. There are 14 residues in the CDR3. In germline, CDR1 is SGHRS, CDR2 YFSETQ. The CDR3 bases are TGCGCCAGCAGCTTGGCCGACAGGCAAGAGACCCAGTACTTC. Amino acids: CASSLADRQETQYF.

The genes are TRBV6-5 and TRBJ1-2, with unresolved D. CDR3 size: 13 residues. Trimming took 2 bases from V and 4 from J, leaving 8 bases between them. The germline CDR1 and CDR2 sequences are MNHEY and SVGAGI. The CDR3 is CASSYTPLYGYTF. The CDR3 DNA reads as TGTGCCAGCAGTTACACCCCCCTCTATGGCTACACCTTC.

This clonotype was seen many times. The chain recombines TRBV6-5 with TRBJ2-2; D gene ambiguous. The germline CDR1 and CDR2 sequences are MNHEY and SVGAGI. This CDR3 is built from 14 residues. The V end lost 1 base, the J end lost 6 bases, and 9 bases lay between the germline ends. The CDR3, as DNA: TGTGCCAGCAGTTACTATGCTGGGGCCGGGGAGCTGTTTTTT. It specifies CASSYYAGAGELFF.

This clonotype was found a few times. The chain is built from TRBV12-3 or TRBV12-4 and TRBJ2-1; possible D gene TRBD2, 5 bases. CDR3 size: 13 residues. V gave up 7 bases and J gave up 4 bases, with 11 bases separating them. The CDR3 nucleotides read TGTGCCAGCATAACTCGGGGTTACAATGAGCAGTTCTTC. This codes for CASITRGYNEQFF.

This clonotype was recorded a few times. This chain connects TRBV6-4 to TRBJ2-1; maybe TRBD1 (5 bases). V lost 6 bases and J 2 bases, leaving 17 bases between the germline ends. CDR1 MRHNA and CDR2 SNTAGT come from the germline V gene. The CDR3 covers 16 residues. Here the CDR3 DNA reads TGTGCCAGCAGCGAAATCTTAGGGGTTACCTACAATGAGCAGTTCTTC. Translated, it gives CASSEILGVTYNEQFF.

The chain is built from TRBV12-3 or TRBV12-4 and TRBJ1-3, with D perhaps TRBD1 (6 bases). The CDR3 length is 14 residues. V shed 3 bases and J shed 9 bases, with 15 bases lying between them. The CDR3 sequence: CASSFRGAWGTIYF. The CDR3 region has the DNA TGTGCCAGCAGTTTCCGGGGGGCTTGGGGCACCATATATTTT.

The rearrangement links TRBV7-2 to TRBJ1-1; D may be TRBD1 (5 bases). The CDR3 spans 12 residues. CDR1 and CDR2 from the germline V gene are SGHTA and FQGNSA. V lost 6 bases and J lost 8, with 13 bases in between. The CDR3 DNA sequence: TGTGCCAGCAGGGAAGGGGACGTCGAAGCTTTCTTT. Translating it yields CASREGDVEAFF. Supplemented by reference TRBV7-2 and TRBJ1-1, the full variable domain reads GAGVSQSPSNKVTEKGKDVELRCDPISGHTALYWYRQSLGQGLEFLIYFQGNSAPDKSGLPSDRFSAERTGGSVSTLTIQRTQQEDSAVYLCASREGDVEAFFGQGTRLTVV.

The CDR3 loop is CASSHLRTSRTDTQYF. The DNA of the CDR3 is TGTGCCAGCAGTCATCTCCGGACTAGCCGCACAGATACGCAGTATTTT. The J gene is TRBJ2-3, the V gene TRBV6-5; TRBD2 matches at 8 bases. V shed 5 bases and J 1 base; nucleotides not matched to a gene: 8. Germline loops: CDR1 MNHEY, CDR2 SVGAGI. CDR3 length equals 16 residues.

The rearrangement links TRBV3-1 to TRBJ2-1; 8 bases are shared with TRBD1. The CDR3 covers 15 residues. Losses at the gene ends were 4 bases for V and 4 bases for J; bases not matched to a gene: 6. The V gene's germline CDR1 is LGHDT and CDR2 YNNKEL (reference sequence). The CDR3 nucleotides read TGTGCCAGCAGCCCGTCGGGACAGGTATACAATGAGCAGTTCTTC. It codes for CASSPSGQVYNEQFF.

This rearrangement joins TRBV5-1 to TRBJ1-6; 10 positions match TRBD1. Germline assignment: CDR1 SGHRS and CDR2 YFSETQ. The V gene end was trimmed by 1 base and the J gene end by 7 bases; junction bases not matched to a gene: 8. CDR3 size: 17 residues. In DNA, the CDR3 is TGCGCCAGCAGCTTGTATGGACAGGGGGTGCAGAATTCACCCCTCCACTTT. Protein: CASSLYGQGVQNSPLHF.

This chain uses TRBV11-2 with TRBJ2-5; the D is unclear. The CDR3 loop spans 14 amino acids. Between the trimmed V and J ends, which lost 6 bases and 4 bases, there was a span of 15 bases. Germline V gene lookup returns CDR1 SGHAT and CDR2 FQNNGV. CDR3 bases: TGTGCCAGCAGTTCAAGAGACGGCGGAGAGACCCAGTACTTC. Protein sequence: CASSSRDGGETQYF.

This clonotype came up a few times. J is TRBJ1-5 and V is TRBV10-3; 10 bases line up with TRBD1. CDR3 length: 15 amino acids. Losses at the gene ends were 4 bases for V and 4 bases for J; bases not matched to a gene: 4. Germline V CDR1 and CDR2: ENHRY, SYGVKD. The CDR3 reads CAISGDRGSNQPQHF. The CDR3 bases are TGTGCCATCAGTGGGGACAGGGGTTCGAATCAGCCCCAGCATTTT.

V is TRBV5-1 and J is TRBJ2-5; 7 nucleotides line up with TRBD1. The length of the CDR3 is 17 residues. Germline assignment: CDR1 SGHRS and CDR2 YFSETQ. J gave up 2 bases and V 0 bases, and 10 bases lay outside the gene matches. The CDR3 sequence: CASSLGILQGWQETQYF. CDR3 in DNA: TGCGCCAGCAGCTTGGGAATATTACAGGGGTGGCAAGAGACCCAGTACTTC.

This clonotype was detected a few times. The V call is TRBV7-9, the J call TRBJ2-5, with 8 bases lining up with TRBD2. This CDR3 is built from 15 residues. Germline V gene lookup returns CDR1 SEHNR and CDR2 FQNEAQ (reference sequence). J gave up 2 bases and V 4 bases, and 6 bases lay outside the gene matches. CDR3 in amino acids: CASSWRGETQETQYF. The CDR3 region has the DNA TGTGCCAGCAGCTGGCGGGGGGAAACACAAGAGACCCAGTACTTC.

The V and J genes are TRBV7-3 and TRBJ2-1, with 14 bases lining up with TRBD2. This CDR3 region has 14 residues. Trimming cost V 5 bases and J 8 bases; bases outside gene matches: 2. Per germline, CDR1 SGHTA and CDR2 FQGTGA. CDR3 protein: CASSPGLAGDEQFF. CDR3 DNA: TGTGCCAGCAGCCCGGGACTAGCGGGGGATGAGCAGTTCTTC. The complete variable domain, with remaining parts taken from reference TRBV7-3 and TRBJ2-1, reads GAGVSQTPSNKVTEKGKYVELRCDPISGHTALYWYRQSLGQGPEFLIYFQGTGAADDSGLPNDRFFAVRPEGSVSTLKIQRTERGDSAVYLCASSPGLAGDEQFFGPGTRLTVL.